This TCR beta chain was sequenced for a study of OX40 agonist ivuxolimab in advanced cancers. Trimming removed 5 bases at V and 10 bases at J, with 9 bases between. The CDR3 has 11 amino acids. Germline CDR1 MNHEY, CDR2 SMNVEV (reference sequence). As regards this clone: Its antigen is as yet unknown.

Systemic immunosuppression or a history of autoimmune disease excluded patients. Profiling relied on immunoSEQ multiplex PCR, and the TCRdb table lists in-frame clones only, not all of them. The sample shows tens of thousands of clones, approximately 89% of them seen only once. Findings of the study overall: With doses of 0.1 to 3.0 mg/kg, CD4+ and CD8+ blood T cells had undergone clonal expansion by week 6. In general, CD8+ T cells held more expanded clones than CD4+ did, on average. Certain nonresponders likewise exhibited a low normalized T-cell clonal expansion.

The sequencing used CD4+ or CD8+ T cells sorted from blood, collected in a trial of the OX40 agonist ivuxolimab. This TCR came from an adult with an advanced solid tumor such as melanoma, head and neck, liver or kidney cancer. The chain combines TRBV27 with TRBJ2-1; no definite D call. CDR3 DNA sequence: TGTGCCAGCAGTGCTGGAAACGAGCAGTTCTTC. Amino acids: CASSAGNEQFF.